These T cell receptor beta chains were read from a single sample in a study of beta chain features in type 1 diabetes. Assay: immunoSEQ multiplex PCR; the TCRdb copy retains only in-frame clones and omits some. The sample records about 110,000 clones, approximately 37% being singletons. Specimen: stem cell memory CD4+ T cells from blood. The receptors shown here come from a woman between 18 and 29 years old in good health. Both conserved end residues are part of each CDR3. A D gene is named only where the DNA matches it firmly. Part of the rows lack a size; the others show once, few, many or a class for expanded clones.

J gene: TRBJ1-1; V gene: TRBV2; D gene: -; clone size: -; CDR3 length: 14; CDR3 protein: CASSAQGSTTEAFF; CDR3 DNA: TGTGCCAGCAGTGCACAGGGCTCGACAACTGAAGCTTTCTTT
J gene: TRBJ2-3; V gene: TRBV10-3; D gene: TRBD1; clone size: few; CDR3 length: 15; CDR3 protein: CATARQGTYTDTQYF; CDR3 DNA: TGTGCCACCGCCCGACAGGGGACCTACACAGATACGCAGTATTTT
J gene: TRBJ2-1; V gene: TRBV11-2; D gene: TRBD2; clone size: -; CDR3 length: 14; CDR3 protein: CASSLALAGGRLFF; CDR3 DNA: TGTGCCAGCAGTCTAGCCCTAGCGGGAGGCCGGCTGTTCTTC
J gene: TRBJ2-7; V gene: TRBV25-1; D gene: TRBD2; clone size: few; CDR3 length: 15; CDR3 protein: CASSEPSGGPYEQYF; CDR3 DNA: TGTGCCAGCAGTGAGCCTAGCGGGGGACCCTACGAGCAGTACTTC
J gene: TRBJ1-2; V gene: TRBV28; D gene: -; clone size: -; CDR3 length: 12; CDR3 protein: CASRAGVHGYTF; CDR3 DNA: TGTGCCAGCAGGGCAGGGGTTCATGGCTACACCTTC
J gene: TRBJ1-5; V gene: TRBV19; D gene: -; clone size: few; CDR3 length: 14; CDR3 protein: CASRYADSNQPQHF; CDR3 DNA: TGTGCCAGTAGGTACGCAGATAGCAATCAGCCCCAGCATTTT
J gene: TRBJ2-1; V gene: TRBV29-1; D gene: TRBD1; clone size: -; CDR3 length: 15; CDR3 protein: CSVDRGHSSYNEQFF; CDR3 DNA: TGCAGCGTTGACAGGGGGCATAGCTCCTACAATGAGCAGTTCTTC
J gene: TRBJ2-3; V gene: TRBV11-3; D gene: -; clone size: -; CDR3 length: 13; CDR3 protein: CASSVGLQDTQYF; CDR3 DNA: TGTGCCAGCAGCGTAGGACTACAAGATACGCAGTATTTT
J gene: TRBJ1-1; V gene: TRBV2; D gene: TRBD1; clone size: -; CDR3 length: 14; CDR3 protein: CASSGPQGGTEAFF; CDR3 DNA: TGTGCCAGCAGTGGCCCACAGGGGGGCACTGAAGCTTTCTTT
J gene: TRBJ2-7; V gene: TRBV5-1; D gene: -; clone size: -; CDR3 length: 12; CDR3 protein: CASSLGGGEQYF; CDR3 DNA: TGCGCCAGCAGCTTGGGGGGCGGCGAGCAGTACTTC
J gene: TRBJ2-7; V gene: TRBV6-5; D gene: TRBD2; clone size: -; CDR3 length: 13; CDR3 protein: CASMAGAPYEQYF; CDR3 DNA: TGTGCCAGCATGGCGGGAGCCCCCTACGAGCAGTACTTC
J gene: TRBJ1-5; V gene: TRBV4-3; D gene: -; clone size: -; CDR3 length: 16; CDR3 protein: CASSQDQGSLNQPQHF; CDR3 DNA: TGCGCCAGCAGCCAAGATCAGGGCAGTTTGAATCAGCCCCAGCATTTT
J gene: TRBJ2-7; V gene: TRBV10-3; D gene: -; clone size: few; CDR3 length: 11; CDR3 protein: CAVSATYEQYF; CDR3 DNA: TGTGCCGTAAGCGCCACCTACGAGCAGTACTTC
J gene: TRBJ1-6; V gene: TRBV27; D gene: -; clone size: -; CDR3 length: 15; CDR3 protein: CASSPRSGTNSPLHF; CDR3 DNA: TGTGCCAGCAGCCCCCGTTCAGGAACCAATTCACCCCTCCACTTT
J gene: TRBJ2-6; V gene: TRBV7-3; D gene: -; clone size: few; CDR3 length: 19; CDR3 protein: CASSPLPNTIISGANVLTF; CDR3 DNA: TGTGCCAGCAGCCCCCTCCCGAACACAATTATCTCTGGGGCCAACGTCCTGACTTTC
J gene: TRBJ2-5; V gene: TRBV28; D gene: -; clone size: -; CDR3 length: 14; CDR3 protein: CASRRTRGGETQYF; CDR3 DNA: TGTGCCAGCCGCCGGACAAGGGGAGGAGAGACCCAGTACTTC
J gene: TRBJ2-2; V gene: TRBV30; D gene: TRBD2; clone size: few; CDR3 length: 16; CDR3 protein: CAWRAAGAQNTGELFF; CDR3 DNA: TGTGCCTGGAGAGCAGCGGGAGCGCAGAACACCGGGGAGCTGTTTTTT
J gene: TRBJ1-3; V gene: TRBV28; D gene: -; clone size: once; CDR3 length: 14; CDR3 protein: CASSAGTTGNTIYF; CDR3 DNA: TGTGCCAGCAGCGCCGGGACAACGGGAAACACCATATATTTT
J gene: TRBJ2-1; V gene: TRBV7-3; D gene: TRBD2; clone size: few; CDR3 length: 14; CDR3 protein: CASRWEGAGGEQFF; CDR3 DNA: TGTGCCAGCAGGTGGGAGGGAGCTGGGGGGGAGCAGTTCTTC
J gene: TRBJ1-1; V gene: TRBV28; D gene: TRBD1; clone size: few; CDR3 length: 12; CDR3 protein: CASSLWTGEAFF; CDR3 DNA: TGTGCCAGCAGTCTCTGGACAGGAGAAGCTTTCTTT
J gene: TRBJ2-1; V gene: TRBV28; D gene: TRBD2; clone size: -; CDR3 length: 15; CDR3 protein: CASSQRGGRVNEQFF; CDR3 DNA: TGTGCCAGCAGCCAGAGGGGCGGGAGGGTCAATGAGCAGTTCTTC
J gene: TRBJ2-2; V gene: TRBV29-1; D gene: -; clone size: -; CDR3 length: 15; CDR3 protein: CSVDVRGSNTGELFF; CDR3 DNA: TGCAGCGTTGATGTTCGGGGATCGAACACCGGGGAGCTGTTTTTT
J gene: TRBJ2-2; V gene: TRBV11-3; D gene: -; clone size: few; CDR3 length: 14; CDR3 protein: CASSLAANTGELFF; CDR3 DNA: TGTGCCAGCAGCTTAGCAGCGAACACCGGGGAGCTGTTTTTT
J gene: TRBJ1-1; V gene: TRBV28; D gene: TRBD1; clone size: few; CDR3 length: 15; CDR3 protein: CASSLWGTVDTEAFF; CDR3 DNA: TGTGCCAGCAGTTTATGGGGGACAGTGGACACTGAAGCTTTCTTT
J gene: TRBJ1-2; V gene: TRBV7-9; D gene: -; clone size: few; CDR3 length: 14; CDR3 protein: CASSLAPTRRGYTF; CDR3 DNA: TGTGCCAGCAGCTTGGCTCCGACAAGACGCGGCTACACCTTC
J gene: TRBJ1-2; V gene: TRBV7-3; D gene: -; clone size: many; CDR3 length: 13; CDR3 protein: CASSSSDRSGYTF; CDR3 DNA: TGTGCCAGCAGCTCAAGTGACAGGTCCGGCTACACCTTC
J gene: TRBJ2-5; V gene: TRBV6-6; D gene: -; clone size: -; CDR3 length: 14; CDR3 protein: CASSLPGAGETQYF; CDR3 DNA: TGTGCCAGCAGCCTCCCAGGGGCGGGAGAGACCCAGTACTTC
J gene: TRBJ2-5; V gene: TRBV4-1; D gene: -; clone size: -; CDR3 length: 16; CDR3 protein: CASSQDEGRARETQYF; CDR3 DNA: TGCGCCAGCAGCCAAGACGAGGGTCGGGCTCGGGAGACCCAGTACTTC
J gene: TRBJ1-1; V gene: TRBV29-1; D gene: -; clone size: few; CDR3 length: 13; CDR3 protein: CSVAGRQTLGAFF; CDR3 DNA: TGCAGCGTTGCCGGCCGACAGACCCTTGGGGCTTTCTTT
J gene: TRBJ2-5; V gene: TRBV25-1; D gene: TRBD1; clone size: -; CDR3 length: 16; CDR3 protein: CASSSQYGTDQETQYF; CDR3 DNA: TGTGCCAGCAGTTCTCAATATGGGACAGACCAAGAGACCCAGTACTTC
J gene: TRBJ1-2; V gene: TRBV4-1; D gene: -; clone size: -; CDR3 length: 19; CDR3 protein: CASSQAFSLVTVSNYGYTF; CDR3 DNA: TGCGCCAGCAGCCAAGCTTTTTCATTGGTCACTGTTTCTAACTATGGCTACACCTTC
J gene: TRBJ1-2; V gene: TRBV11-2; D gene: -; clone size: -; CDR3 length: 13; CDR3 protein: CASSLLKSFGYTF; CDR3 DNA: TGTGCCAGCAGCCTCCTAAAGAGTTTCGGCTACACCTTC
J gene: TRBJ1-2; V gene: TRBV10-2; D gene: -; clone size: -; CDR3 length: 14; CDR3 protein: CASRARGPNYGYTF; CDR3 DNA: TGCGCCAGCAGAGCCCGTGGTCCTAACTATGGCTACACCTTC
J gene: TRBJ2-7; V gene: TRBV28; D gene: TRBD1; clone size: -; CDR3 length: 17; CDR3 protein: CASRPLGVWTGVLEQYF; CDR3 DNA: TGTGCCAGCAGACCCTTAGGGGTCTGGACAGGGGTCCTCGAGCAGTACTTC
J gene: TRBJ2-7; V gene: TRBV6-6; D gene: TRBD2; clone size: -; CDR3 length: 16; CDR3 protein: CASSYSASGRRYEQYF; CDR3 DNA: TGTGCCAGCAGTTACTCGGCTAGCGGGAGGAGGTACGAGCAGTACTTC
J gene: TRBJ2-3; V gene: TRBV4-1; D gene: -; clone size: -; CDR3 length: 20; CDR3 protein: CASSRTGGRWMAGYTDTQYF; CDR3 DNA: TGCGCCAGCAGCCGCACCGGGGGAAGATGGATGGCGGGTTACACAGATACGCAGTATTTT
J gene: TRBJ2-3; V gene: TRBV7-9; D gene: -; clone size: -; CDR3 length: 18; CDR3 protein: CASSGTSIVTTSTDTQYF; CDR3 DNA: TGTGCCAGCAGCGGAACTAGTATAGTCACTACAAGCACAGATACGCAGTATTTT
J gene: TRBJ2-1; V gene: TRBV28; D gene: -; clone size: few; CDR3 length: 12; CDR3 protein: CASSFLGNEQFF; CDR3 DNA: TGTGCCAGCAGTTTTCTAGGCAATGAGCAGTTCTTC
J gene: TRBJ2-7; V gene: TRBV28; D gene: TRBD1; clone size: -; CDR3 length: 14; CDR3 protein: CASRTTGGGYEQYF; CDR3 DNA: TGTGCCAGCAGAACCACAGGGGGCGGCTACGAGCAGTACTTC
J gene: TRBJ2-2; V gene: TRBV7-9; D gene: TRBD2; clone size: -; CDR3 length: 18; CDR3 protein: CASSRPGLAKDGPGELFF; CDR3 DNA: TGTGCCAGCAGTAGACCGGGACTAGCGAAGGATGGGCCCGGGGAGCTGTTTTTT
J gene: TRBJ1-2; V gene: TRBV5-4; D gene: -; clone size: -; CDR3 length: 13; CDR3 protein: CASSQADVYGYTF; CDR3 DNA: TGTGCCAGCAGCCAGGCCGATGTCTATGGCTACACCTTC
J gene: TRBJ2-1; V gene: TRBV5-1; D gene: -; clone size: -; CDR3 length: 12; CDR3 protein: CASSLRSGEQFF; CDR3 DNA: TGCGCCAGCAGCTTGAGGAGCGGTGAGCAGTTCTTC
J gene: TRBJ2-2; V gene: TRBV11-2; D gene: -; clone size: -; CDR3 length: 17; CDR3 protein: CASSHTTSWERAGELFF; CDR3 DNA: TGTGCCAGCAGCCATACGACTAGTTGGGAAAGGGCCGGGGAGCTGTTTTTT
J gene: TRBJ2-6; V gene: TRBV19; D gene: -; clone size: -; CDR3 length: 17; CDR3 protein: CASSSSSGEAGANVLTF; CDR3 DNA: TGTGCCAGTAGTTCCAGTAGCGGAGAAGCTGGGGCCAACGTCCTGACTTTC
J gene: TRBJ1-2; V gene: TRBV5-4; D gene: -; clone size: -; CDR3 length: 13; CDR3 protein: CASSLDRVVGYTF; CDR3 DNA: TGTGCCAGCAGCTTGGACAGGGTGGTTGGCTACACCTTC
J gene: TRBJ2-7; V gene: TRBV4-2; D gene: TRBD1; clone size: few; CDR3 length: 13; CDR3 protein: CASSQRDSYEQYF; CDR3 DNA: TGTGCCAGCAGCCAAAGGGACAGCTACGAGCAGTACTTC
J gene: TRBJ2-7; V gene: TRBV2; D gene: TRBD1; clone size: -; CDR3 length: 12; CDR3 protein: CASKQDRGEQYF; CDR3 DNA: TGTGCCAGCAAACAAGACAGGGGCGAGCAGTACTTC
J gene: TRBJ1-2; V gene: TRBV5-1; D gene: -; clone size: -; CDR3 length: 13; CDR3 protein: CASSPPGGAGYTF; CDR3 DNA: TGCGCCAGCAGCCCTCCGGGGGGCGCTGGCTACACCTTC
J gene: TRBJ2-7; V gene: TRBV2; D gene: TRBD2; clone size: -; CDR3 length: 15; CDR3 protein: CASSASLAGVYEQYF; CDR3 DNA: TGTGCCAGCAGTGCATCCCTAGCGGGAGTCTACGAGCAGTACTTC
J gene: TRBJ2-5; V gene: TRBV29-1; D gene: -; clone size: -; CDR3 length: 12; CDR3 protein: CSVLTPQETQYF; CDR3 DNA: TGCAGCGTTCTGACACCTCAAGAGACCCAGTACTTC
J gene: TRBJ2-1; V gene: TRBV23-1; D gene: TRBD2; clone size: many; CDR3 length: 17; CDR3 protein: CASSQPLTSGSYNEQFF; CDR3 DNA: TGCGCCAGCAGTCAACCACTGACTAGCGGGAGCTACAATGAGCAGTTCTTC
J gene: TRBJ1-1; V gene: TRBV29-1; D gene: -; clone size: -; CDR3 length: 13; CDR3 protein: CSANRDGNTEAFF; CDR3 DNA: TGCAGCGCAAACAGGGACGGGAACACTGAAGCTTTCTTT
J gene: TRBJ2-1; V gene: TRBV9; D gene: TRBD1; clone size: -; CDR3 length: 15; CDR3 protein: CASSVRDRGNNEQFF; CDR3 DNA: TGTGCCAGCAGCGTCCGGGACAGGGGTAACAATGAGCAGTTCTTC
J gene: TRBJ2-1; V gene: TRBV28; D gene: -; clone size: -; CDR3 length: 12; CDR3 protein: CALGSPNNEQFF; CDR3 DNA: TGTGCCTTAGGGAGTCCTAACAATGAGCAGTTCTTC